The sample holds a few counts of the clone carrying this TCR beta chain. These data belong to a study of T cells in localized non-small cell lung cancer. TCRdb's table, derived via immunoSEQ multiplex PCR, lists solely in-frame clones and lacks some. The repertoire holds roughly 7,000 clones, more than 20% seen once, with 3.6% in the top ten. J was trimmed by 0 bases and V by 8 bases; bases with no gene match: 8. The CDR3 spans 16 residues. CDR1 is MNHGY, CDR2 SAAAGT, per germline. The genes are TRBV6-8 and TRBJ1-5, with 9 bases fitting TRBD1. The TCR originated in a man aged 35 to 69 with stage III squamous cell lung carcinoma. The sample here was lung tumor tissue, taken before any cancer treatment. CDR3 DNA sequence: TGTGCCAGCGGGGGGACAGGGTCTTATAGCAATCAGCCCCAGCATTTT. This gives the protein CASGGTGSYSNQPQHF.